This T cell receptor beta chain came from a study of graft-versus-host responses after intestinal transplantation. About the study: Isolated intestinal, liver-intestinal, or multivisceral transplants had been given to the recipients.

Libraries were prepared by immunoSEQ multiplex PCR; TCRdb keeps only in-frame clonotypes and omits some of them. The sample records about 93,000 clones, about 93% being singletons. In regard to this clone: Antigen specificity is unknown. Other DNA sequences in this sample translate to the same CDR3.

This clonotype was sampled from a human donor who received an intestinal transplant. The sequencing used unstimulated CD8+ T cells sorted from spleen or lymph node cells, collected before intestinal transplant.

CDR3 sequence: CASGAGTGYEQYF. CDR3 in DNA: TGTGCCTCAGGAGCCGGGACAGGCTACGAGCAGTACTTC. The chain employs TRBV15 and TRBJ2-7; TRBD1 agrees at 8 bases. This CDR3 is built from 13 residues. Germline CDR1 LNHNV, CDR2 YYDKDF (reference sequence). V lost 11 bases and J lost 3; bases outside the gene matches: 9.